These 8 T cell receptor beta chains came from one sample sequenced in a study of post-analysis software for immune sequencing data. Broader study findings: Compared with controls, patients had more of about 5 TRBV segments, including TRBV5-6, TRBV5-1 and TRBV20-1.

Antigens of these TCRs are unknown. Carried by the TCR beta cDNA libraries were unique molecular identifiers. TCRdb used MiXCR to reprocess the PCR reads, holding one entry per CDR3 protein. The table includes about 540,000 distinct CDR3 sequences, around a third detected once. Sequencing input: blood. The receptors come from a girl under 18 with multiple sclerosis.

This chain joins TRBV28 and TRBJ2-5; 10 positions match TRBD2. V lost 5 bases to trimming and J lost 1 base; unmatched junction nucleotides: 4. CDR3 size: 15 residues. Germline CDR1 is MDHEN and CDR2 is SYDVKM. CDR3 amino acids: CASSRLAGVQETQYF. Here the CDR3 DNA reads TGTGCCAGCAGTCGTCTAGCGGGGGTCCAAGAGACCCAGTACTTC.

This clonotype came up a few times. The chain is built from TRBV14 and TRBJ2-1; the D is unclear. Germline V gene sequence: CDR1 SGHDN, CDR2 FVKESK. V was shortened by 1 base and J by 7 bases, with 8 bases between the two germline ends. The length of the CDR3 is 13 residues. CDR3 protein: CASSQGDPNEQFF. The CDR3 DNA sequence: TGTGCCAGCAGCCAAGGCGACCCTAATGAGCAGTTCTTC.

There are a few counts of this clonotype. The V and J genes are TRBV5-1 and TRBJ1-2; 8 bases fit TRBD1. Germline CDR1 reads SGHRS; CDR2 reads YFSETQ. This CDR3 contains 17 residues. V trimming: 1 base; J trimming: 4 bases; junction bases outside the gene matches: 12. CDR3 DNA: TGCGCCAGCAGCTTGTCGCCAGGGGGCAGTTCGGGCTATGGCTACACCTTC. Amino acids: CASSLSPGGSSGYGYTF. The variable domain in full, with the rest retrieved from reference TRBV5-1 and TRBJ1-2, is KAGVTQTPRYLIKTRGQQVTLSCSPISGHRSVSWYQQTPGQGLQFLFEYFSETQRNKGNFPGRFSGRQFSNSRSEMNVSTLELGDSALYLCASSLSPGGSSGYGYTFGSGTRLTVV.

This chain uses TRBV29-1 with TRBJ1-2; 7 bases fit TRBD1. Germline V gene data show CDR1 as SQVTM and CDR2 as ANQGSEA. The length of the CDR3 is 14 residues. The CDR3 DNA reads TGCAGTGCCATCCGGGACAGTCTCGGTAGAGGCTACACCTTC. Its translation is CSAIRDSLGRGYTF.

This clonotype was observed a few times. The chain carries TRBV7-3 and TRBJ1-2; D unclear. The V gene lost 0 bases and the J gene lost 2 bases, with 19 bases spanning the gap. CDR1 is SGHTA, CDR2 FQGTGA, per germline. The CDR3 runs to 18 residues. In DNA, the CDR3 is TGTGCCAGCAGCTTAACGGGCGGGGTCACTGATAAAAACTATGGCTACACCTTC. Encoded protein: CASSLTGGVTDKNYGYTF.

This clonotype came up a few times. This sequence joins TRBV6-6 and TRBJ1-2; no definite D call. The CDR3 has 16 amino acids. Trimming stripped 0 bases from V and 2 bases from J, with 13 bases between. Germline V CDR1 and CDR2: MNHNY, SVGAGI (reference sequence). CDR3 protein: CASSYSPQYDNYGYTF. The CDR3, as DNA: TGTGCCAGCAGTTACTCCCCACAGTACGACAACTATGGCTACACCTTC.

The V call is TRBV28, the J call TRBJ2-5; 7 nucleotides agree with TRBD1. CDR3 length equals 16 residues. V gave up 5 bases and J gave up 4 bases; unmatched junction bases: 13. Per the germline V gene, CDR1 is MDHEN and CDR2 is SYDVKM. CDR3 DNA sequence: TGTGCCAGCAGTGTATTCTCCAGGGGGTCAGGAGAGACCCAGTACTTC. This sequence encodes CASSVFSRGSGETQYF.

With regard to this clonotype: Compared with germline, one end of the junction differs, possibly owing to a read error. The V gene is TRBV4-1, the J gene TRBJ2-3, with 9 bases identical to TRBD2. The CDR3 is 14 residues long. Germline V CDR1 and CDR2: MGHRA, YSYEKL. CDR3 in DNA: TGCACCAGCAGCCAGGGACTAGCTCCAGATACGCAGTATTTT. Translated, it gives CTSSQGLAPDTQYF.